Each of the 9 T cell receptor beta chains below was sequenced from the same sample in a study of vaccination effects on CD4 cells after COVID-19. Culture lasted roughly eleven days before CD4+ T cell isolation. A PCR test confirmed that the person had SARS-CoV-2 infection between March and December 2020. Of the BNT162b2 and mRNA-1273 vaccines, participants received two doses of one or the other. These receptors' targets are unknown. The table came from immunoSEQ multiplex PCR; TCRdb's copy has only in-frame clones and leaves some out. The table shows about 34,000 clones, with around 74% occurring only once. This sample comprised CD4+ T cells from PBMCs cultured without peptide, obtained after COVID-19 vaccination. The receptors come from a human donor who had a prior SARS-CoV-2 infection.

The chain recombines TRBV9 with TRBJ2-1, with 11 bases matching TRBD2. V was pared by 3 bases and J by 9 bases, with 11 bases of the junction left unmatched. CDR1 is SGDLS, CDR2 YYNGEE, per germline. The CDR3 is made up of 16 amino acids. The CDR3 coding sequence is TGTGCCAGCAGCGCGCGACTAGCGGGACAGTCTGTTGAGCAGTTCTTC. The encoded protein is CASSARLAGQSVEQFF.

The chain couples TRBV30 to TRBJ1-2, with TRBD1 matching 7 bases. The CDR3 extends over 17 amino acids. Unmatched junction bases numbered 16, after V lost 3 bases and J lost 3 bases. Germline loops: CDR1 GTSNPN, CDR2 SVGIG (reference sequence). For the CDR3, the DNA is TGTGCCTGGAGAGGACAGGACGGGAAAGTACGGCACTATGGCTACACCTTC. Protein sequence: CAWRGQDGKVRHYGYTF.

V gene TRBV5-6 combines with J gene TRBJ1-1; weak D call: TRBD1 (5 bases). This CDR3 is 14 amino acids long. From germline, CDR1 is SGHDT and CDR2 YYEEEE. V lost 4 bases to trimming and J lost 10 bases, with 20 bases between them. The CDR3: CASSRPTGAGGAFF. CDR3 nucleotides: TGTGCCAGCAGCCGGCCAACAGGTGCTGGGGGAGCTTTCTTT.

This clone was counted between two and nine times. This chain connects TRBV7-9 to TRBJ1-1; D is ambiguous. V shed 7 bases and J shed 6 bases, with 12 bases lying between them. Germline CDR1 is SEHNR and CDR2 is FQNEAQ (reference sequence). This CDR3 contains 12 residues. DNA of the CDR3: TGTGCCAGCATCCCACCGGCCCCTGAAGCTTTCTTT. Translated: CASIPPAPEAFF.

The rearrangement links TRBV11-3 to TRBJ1-6; D unclear. The CDR3 is made up of 18 amino acids. Trimming took 5 bases from V and 2 from J, leaving 19 bases between them. CDR1 SGHNT and CDR2 YENEEA come from the germline V gene. CDR3 in DNA: TGTGCCAGCAGCCCACGGGGAAACTACGAAACCTATAATTCACCCCTCCACTTT. It encodes CASSPRGNYETYNSPLHF.

The chain employs TRBV9 and TRBJ1-1; no clear D. CDR1 and CDR2 (germline): SGDLS, YYNGEE. The CDR3 totals 14 residues. Trimming took off 4 bases at V and 1 base at J, with 11 bases between the two ends. The CDR3 region is CASSNAVGNTEAFF. The CDR3 bases are TGTGCCAGCAGCAACGCCGTCGGGAACACTGAAGCTTTCTTT.

The V call is TRBV5-6, the J call TRBJ2-2; the D gene is possibly TRBD2 (6 bases). This CDR3 spans 14 amino acids. With 0 bases removed from V and 6 bases from J, the gap between germline ends came to 9 bases. Germline V gene lookup returns CDR1 SGHDT and CDR2 YYEEEE. CDR3 nucleotides: TGTGCCAGCAGCTTGGCACTAGCCCCCGGGGAGCTGTTTTTT. This encodes CASSLALAPGELFF.

V gene TRBV10-3 combines with J gene TRBJ2-7; TRBD1 aligns across 10 bases. The CDR3 spans 14 residues. Losses at the gene ends were 4 bases for V and 6 bases for J; bases not matched to a gene: 6. Germline V gene sequence: CDR1 ENHRY, CDR2 SYGVKD. The CDR3 loop is CAISGQGAPSEQYF. Written as DNA, the CDR3 is TGTGCCATCAGTGGACAGGGGGCGCCTTCCGAGCAGTACTTC.

This clone was picked up a small number of times. The chain uses TRBV19 and TRBJ2-1; D could derive from TRBD1 or TRBD2 (6 bases each). The CDR3 spans 16 residues. Trimming pared 2 bases from V and 9 bases from J, leaving 20 bases between. Looked up from germline, CDR1 is LNHDA and CDR2 is SQIVND (reference sequence). CDR3 DNA sequence: TGTGCCAGTAGTATAAAAGGGGGAGGAGGGATCGGTGAGCAGTTCTTC. This codes for CASSIKGGGGIGEQFF.